This note documents a single T cell receptor beta chain sequence. This CDR3 has 18 amino acids. Germline V gene data show CDR1 as SEHNR and CDR2 as FQNEAQ (reference sequence). Trimming cost V 0 bases and J 0 bases, with 15 bases left between them. Using its own MiXCR run on the 5' RACE reads, TCRdb lists one record per CDR3 protein. The data contain 86,000 or so distinct CDR3 sequences, 5.5% to 7.5% of them singletons. This sample is part of a study of early T cells in non-severe SARS-CoV-2 infection. Study-level information: Bulk RNA from unsorted whole blood was sequenced; chains were unpaired.

Specimen: whole blood. J is TRBJ2-4 and V is TRBV7-9; no reliable D call. The receptor comes from an adult who was a healthcare worker with PCR-confirmed SARS-CoV-2 infection or an uninfected control (not recorded which). In DNA, the CDR3 is TGTGCCAGCAGCTTAGCGCCGGGTATGGCTTTAGCCAAAAACATTCAGTACTTC. Its translation is CASSLAPGMALAKNIQYF.